This T cell receptor (beta chain) originates from a study of Ad26.COV2.S vaccination and SARS-CoV-2 variants. On the study more broadly: This donor came from the COV1001 trial of Ad26.COV2.S. Doses of Ad26.COV2.S were injected into muscle once or twice, 56 days apart. Overall study findings and caveats: Once vaccination had occurred, spike-specific CD8+ and CD4+ T cell responses reportedly showed substantial breadth.

Treatment of the sample: 15 to 20 received Ad26.COV2.S at low or high dose, single or two shots; several received placebo; per-sample allocation not given. Sampling happened 63 days after the first vaccine or placebo injection. The ends were cut back, 3 bases at V and 1 base at J, with 6 bases in the middle. The CDR3 sequence is 13 residues long. CDR1 and CDR2 from the germline V gene are KGHSH and LQKENI. Comments on this clone: The target antigen is unknown.

Sequencing used immunoSEQ multiplex PCR; TCRdb keeps in-frame clones, though not all of them. This sample has about 470,000 clones, with about 90% found just once. This rearrangement joins TRBV18 to TRBJ2-5; no firm D call. Sequenced material: peripheral blood, taken in a trial of Ad26.COV2.S vaccine versus placebo. This receptor was taken from a person aged 18-60 years who received the Ad26.COV2.S COVID-19 vaccine or a placebo. In DNA, the CDR3 is TGTGCCAGCTCACCTTACAGCCAAGAGACCCAGTACTTC. It codes for CASSPYSQETQYF.